In this sample, the clone carrying this T cell receptor (beta chain) turned up many times. This record belongs to a study of Graves' ophthalmopathy and Graves' hyperthyroidism. RNA transcripts were the source from which TCR beta CDR3 regions were amplified. First-round RT-PCR employed HTBI primers, with a second-round multiplex PCR after it. TCRdb called the multiplex PCR reads again in MiXCR, with one record for every CDR3 protein. The profile shows hundreds of thousands of distinct CDR3 sequences, under 25% of them singletons. The origin of this receptor is a woman younger than 30 with stable Graves' hyperthyroidism. The sequenced material came from peripheral blood.

The CDR3 loop reads CASSAVHGSGNTIYF. CDR3 nucleotide sequence: TGCGCCAGCAGTGCGGTCCACGGCTCTGGAAACACCATATATTTT. The chain combines TRBV10-2 with TRBJ1-3; D is unresolved. CDR1 is WSHSY and CDR2 is SAAADI in the germline V gene. CDR3 length: 15 residues. V lost 4 bases and J lost 0, with 10 bases in between.